A single sample is the source of the 13 T cell receptor beta chains below, sequenced in a study of T-cell memory formation after mild COVID-19 (dated by TCRdb to the early 2020s). To prepare the library, 5' RACE was applied. Sequencing relied on an Illumina NovaSeq 6000. Through fastp at Q25 and MiXCR, TCRdb rebuilt clones from the public reads, retaining in-frame beta chains. Rows are unified per CDR3 protein, each entry keeping the most common DNA and genes. The sample table shows roughly 250,000 distinct CDR3 sequences, and over 15% are seen once. The top ten hold under 25% of the sample. Material: PBMCs or a T cell subset sorted from them (not recorded which). The source is a young man who had mild COVID-19 (a few samples of this study predate the infection). The sample titles of this study are shuffled in the database, so cell type and time point are left out; the donor was told from shared clones.

The chain is built from TRBV27 and TRBJ2-7; D not certain. V was cut by 3 bases and J by 1 base, with 10 bases left in between. The CDR3 contains 14 residues. Germline CDR1 reads MNHEY; CDR2 reads SMNVEV (reference sequence). CDR3 nucleotide sequence: TGTGCCAGCAGTTTTGTCACAGATTCCTACGAGCAGTACTTC. Translation: CASSFVTDSYEQYF.

The chain joins TRBV20-1 to TRBJ2-1, with 9 positions matching TRBD1. The ends lost 5 bases at V and 6 bases at J; junction bases unmatched: 14. Germline V CDR1 and CDR2: DFQATT, SNEGSKA (reference sequence). The CDR3 runs 16 residues. The CDR3 spells CSAHGPGTGTGNEQFF. CDR3 nucleotide sequence: TGCAGTGCTCACGGCCCCGGGACAGGGACTGGCAATGAGCAGTTCTTC.

This rearrangement joins TRBV12-3 or TRBV12-4 to TRBJ1-3; unclear D gene. V lost 3 bases, J lost 4 bases, and 10 bases lay in between. CDR3 size: 14 residues. The CDR3 spells CASSFLGGGNTIYF. The CDR3 DNA follows: TGTGCCAGCAGTTTTCTGGGAGGGGGAAACACCATATATTTT.

The gene calls are TRBV6-4 and TRBJ2-3, with 9 bases matching TRBD1. Germline assignment: CDR1 MRHNA and CDR2 SNTAGT. The CDR3 has 15 residues. V was pared by 2 bases and J by 4 bases, with 4 bases of the junction left unmatched. The CDR3 loop reads CASSDGTGSADTQYF. The CDR3 bases are TGTGCCAGCAGTGACGGGACAGGGAGCGCAGATACGCAGTATTTT.

This chain uses TRBV10-3 with TRBJ2-5; the match to TRBD1 covers 7 bases. This CDR3 contains 14 residues. The germline gives CDR1 ENHRY, CDR2 SYGVKD. The V segment lost 5 bases and the J segment 2 bases; nucleotides outside the gene matches: 5. As DNA, the CDR3 is TGTGCCATCAGTCATAGACAGGGTCAAGAGACCCAGTACTTC. It is translated as CAISHRQGQETQYF.

The chain joins TRBV7-2 to TRBJ2-3, with 8 bases that match TRBD1. The CDR3 consists of 15 residues. The V and J ends lost 7 bases and 2 bases, in that order; junction bases with no gene match: 8. Per the germline V gene, CDR1 is SGHTA and CDR2 is FQGNSA. CDR3 in amino acids: CASTRRTGNTDTQYF. The CDR3 region has the DNA TGTGCCAGCACCCGGAGGACAGGGAACACAGATACGCAGTATTTT.

The rearrangement uses TRBV18 and TRBJ1-1; TRBD1 is a possible D gene (5 bases). The CDR3 loop spans 13 amino acids. Germline CDR1 is KGHSH and CDR2 is LQKENI. Trimming left V 6 bases short and J 3 bases short, with 11 bases between. The CDR3 spells CASSVDRDTEAFF. The CDR3 DNA reads TGTGCCAGCTCCGTTGACAGAGACACTGAAGCTTTCTTT.

This clonotype was picked up many times. CDR3 in DNA: TGCGCCAGCAGCCAAGGACAGGGAGCAACAGATACGCAGTATTTT. Amino acid sequence: CASSQGQGATDTQYF. The V and J genes are TRBV4-3 and TRBJ2-3, with 7 bases fitting TRBD1. The CDR3 loop spans 15 amino acids. Losses at the gene ends were 1 base for V and 3 bases for J; bases not matched to a gene: 4. The germline gives CDR1 LGHNA, CDR2 YSLEER.

There are a few counts of this clonotype. This sequence joins TRBV9 and TRBJ2-3; D might be TRBD1 (5 bases). This CDR3 has 15 amino acids. Germline-derived CDR1 and CDR2 are SGDLS and YYNGEE. V lost 3 bases to trimming and J lost 2 bases, with 13 bases between them. The CDR3 reads CASSGAGILTDTQYF. The CDR3 nucleotides are TGTGCCAGCAGCGGGGCAGGGATCCTCACAGATACGCAGTATTTT.

This chain links TRBV29-1 with TRBJ2-1, with 7 bases matching TRBD2. CDR1 SQVTM and CDR2 ANQGSEA come from the germline V gene. The CDR3 covers 13 residues. The V gene end was trimmed by 5 bases and the J gene end by 2 bases; junction bases not matched to a gene: 3. CDR3 residues: CSVWGGPYNEQFF. The CDR3 DNA follows: TGCAGCGTTTGGGGGGGTCCCTACAATGAGCAGTTCTTC.

The gene calls are TRBV12-3 or TRBV12-4 and TRBJ1-2, with D uncertain. The CDR3 extends over 13 amino acids. The germline V and J ends were trimmed by 4 bases and 2 bases, with 8 bases remaining between them. CDR3 protein: CASSSEENYGYTF. In DNA form, the CDR3 reads TGTGCCAGCAGTTCGGAGGAGAACTATGGCTACACCTTC.

The V call is TRBV15, the J call TRBJ2-1; TRBD1 or TRBD2 may be the D gene (5 bases each). Trimming took off 2 bases at V and 8 bases at J, with 13 bases between the two ends. Germline-derived CDR1 and CDR2 are LNHNV and YYDKDF (reference sequence). This CDR3 comprises 14 residues. The CDR3 DNA reads TGTGCCACCAGCAGATCCCGGGACGTCCATGAGCAGTTCTTC. This gives the protein CATSRSRDVHEQFF.

This rearrangement joins TRBV7-9 to TRBJ1-1; possibly TRBD1 for D (5 bases). Germline values: CDR1 SEHNR, CDR2 FQNEAQ (reference sequence). This CDR3 contains 13 residues. Between the trimmed V and J ends, which lost 4 bases and 1 base, there was a span of 7 bases. Here the CDR3 reads CASSWGGNTEAFF. The CDR3 region has the DNA TGTGCCAGCAGCTGGGGGGGGAACACTGAAGCTTTCTTT.